The text below deals with one T cell receptor beta chain. The entry originates in a study of cytomegalovirus exposure and HLA in healthy donors. The PCR employed 60 Vbeta primers together with 13 Jbeta primers. Using immunoSEQ multiplex PCR, the repertoire was profiled, and TCRdb retains in-frame clones only, with some absent. This table has 150,000 to 200,000 clones, approximately 72% appearing once. The CDR3 length is 15 residues. The V and J ends lost 6 bases and 0 bases, in that order; junction bases with no gene match: 7. Germline-derived CDR1 and CDR2 are SGHTS and YDEGEE. The chain recombines TRBV5-8 with TRBJ2-3; TRBD2 agrees at 7 bases. The sequence derives from a human donor in good health. Sequencing was performed on PBMCs. The CDR3 reads CASTKGGTSTDTQYF. DNA for the CDR3: TGTGCCAGCACCAAGGGAGGGACTAGCACAGATACGCAGTATTTT.